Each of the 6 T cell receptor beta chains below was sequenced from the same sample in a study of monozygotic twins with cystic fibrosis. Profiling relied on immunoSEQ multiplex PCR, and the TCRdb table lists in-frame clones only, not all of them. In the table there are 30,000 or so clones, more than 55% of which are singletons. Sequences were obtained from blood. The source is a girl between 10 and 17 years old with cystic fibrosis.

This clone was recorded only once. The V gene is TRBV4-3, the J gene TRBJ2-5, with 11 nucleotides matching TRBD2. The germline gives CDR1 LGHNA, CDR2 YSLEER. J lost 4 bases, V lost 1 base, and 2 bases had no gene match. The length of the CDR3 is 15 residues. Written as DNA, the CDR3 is TGCGCCAGCAGCCAAGGGCTAGCGGGAGGAGAGACCCAGTACTTC. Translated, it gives CASSQGLAGGETQYF.

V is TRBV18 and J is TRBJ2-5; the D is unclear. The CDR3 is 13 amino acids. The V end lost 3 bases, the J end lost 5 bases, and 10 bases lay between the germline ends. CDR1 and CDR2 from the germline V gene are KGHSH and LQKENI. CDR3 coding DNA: TGTGCCAGCTCACCCAATGTCGGTGAGACCCAGTACTTC. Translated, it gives CASSPNVGETQYF.

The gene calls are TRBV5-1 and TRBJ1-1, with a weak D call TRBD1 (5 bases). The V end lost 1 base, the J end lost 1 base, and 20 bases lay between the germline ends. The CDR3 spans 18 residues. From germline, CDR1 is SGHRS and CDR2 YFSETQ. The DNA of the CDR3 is TGCGCCAGCAGCTTGAACATACAGGACTACCCCCAGAACACTGAAGCTTTCTTT. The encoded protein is CASSLNIQDYPQNTEAFF. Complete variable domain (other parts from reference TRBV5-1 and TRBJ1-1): KAGVTQTPRYLIKTRGQQVTLSCSPISGHRSVSWYQQTPGQGLQFLFEYFSETQRNKGNFPGRFSGRQFSNSRSEMNVSTLELGDSALYLCASSLNIQDYPQNTEAFFGQGTRLTVV.

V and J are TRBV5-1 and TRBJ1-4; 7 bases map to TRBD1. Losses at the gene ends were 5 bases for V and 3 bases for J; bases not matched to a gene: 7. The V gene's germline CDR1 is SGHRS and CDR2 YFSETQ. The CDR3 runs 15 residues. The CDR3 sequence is CASSYTTGSNEKLFF. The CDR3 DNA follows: TGCGCCAGCAGTTATACGACAGGGTCTAATGAAAAACTGTTTTTT.

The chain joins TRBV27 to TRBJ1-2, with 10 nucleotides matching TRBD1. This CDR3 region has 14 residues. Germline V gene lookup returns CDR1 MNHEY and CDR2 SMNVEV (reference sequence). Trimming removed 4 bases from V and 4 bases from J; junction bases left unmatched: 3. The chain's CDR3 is CASSSGTGAYGYTF. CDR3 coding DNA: TGTGCCAGCAGTTCCGGGACAGGGGCCTATGGCTACACCTTC.

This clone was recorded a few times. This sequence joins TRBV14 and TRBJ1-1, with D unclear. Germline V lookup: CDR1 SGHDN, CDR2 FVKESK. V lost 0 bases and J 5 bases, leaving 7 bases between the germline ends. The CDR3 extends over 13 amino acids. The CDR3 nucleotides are TGTGCCAGCAGCCAAGAGGTGGGGACTGAAGCTTTCTTT. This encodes CASSQEVGTEAFF. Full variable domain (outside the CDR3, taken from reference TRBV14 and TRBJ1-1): EAGVTQFPSHSVIEKGQTVTLRCDPISGHDNLYWYRRVMGKEIKFLLHFVKESKQDESGMPNNRFLAERTGGTYSTLKVQPAELEDSGVYFCASSQEVGTEAFFGQGTRLTVV.